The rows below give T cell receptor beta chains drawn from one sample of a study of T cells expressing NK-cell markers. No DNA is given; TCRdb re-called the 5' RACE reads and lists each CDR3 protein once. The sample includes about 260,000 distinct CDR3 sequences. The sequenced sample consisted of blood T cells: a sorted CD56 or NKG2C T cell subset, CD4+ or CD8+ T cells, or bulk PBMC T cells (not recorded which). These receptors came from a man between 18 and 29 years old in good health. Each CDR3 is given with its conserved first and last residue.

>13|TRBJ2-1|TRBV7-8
CASSPGPRREQFF
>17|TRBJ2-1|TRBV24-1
CATSDHGTGTSSNEQFF
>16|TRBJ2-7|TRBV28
CAGGGSSGRAAYEQYF
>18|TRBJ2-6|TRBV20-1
CSAYSYRTGQGGANVLTF
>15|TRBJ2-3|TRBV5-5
CASSWEGRSTDTQYF
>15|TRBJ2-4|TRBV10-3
CAISGEALGKNIQYF
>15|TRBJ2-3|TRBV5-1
CASSPLRADTDTQYF
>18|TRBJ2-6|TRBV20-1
CSAQRETSGFSGANVLTF
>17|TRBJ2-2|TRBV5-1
CASSPFPDRGHTGELFF
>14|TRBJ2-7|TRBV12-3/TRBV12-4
CASSLASGPYEQYF
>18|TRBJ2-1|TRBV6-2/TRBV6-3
CASSYSKFTGASYNEQFF
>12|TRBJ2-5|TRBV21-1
CASSQGFETQYF
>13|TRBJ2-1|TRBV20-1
CHSGSPFSNEQFF
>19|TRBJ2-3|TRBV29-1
CSAQTSGSNAPRSTDTQYF
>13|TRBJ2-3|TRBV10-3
CAISVRQGDTQYF
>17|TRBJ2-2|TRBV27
CASSLKGTGLNTGELFF
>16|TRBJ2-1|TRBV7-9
CASSYFEAPRIREQFF
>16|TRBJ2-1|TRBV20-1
CSAKNGGPRGYNEQFF
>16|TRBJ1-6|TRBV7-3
CASSLLGPSGNSPLHF
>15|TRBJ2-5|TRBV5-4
CASSFSLLDKETQYF
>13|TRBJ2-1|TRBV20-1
CSASGRANNEQFF
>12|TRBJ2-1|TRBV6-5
CATRVTRNEQFF
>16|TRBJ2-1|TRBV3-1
CASSQEAGGLYNEQFF
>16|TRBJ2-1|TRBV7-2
CASSVDAGVRVNEQFF
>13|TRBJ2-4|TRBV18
CASSPRDTGVQYF
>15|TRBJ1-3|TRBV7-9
CASSPRVFSGNTIYF
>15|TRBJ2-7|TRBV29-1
CSAKLSGRASYEQYF
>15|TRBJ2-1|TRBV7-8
CASSAQPVAYNEQFF
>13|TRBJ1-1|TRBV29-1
CSAREITDTEAFF
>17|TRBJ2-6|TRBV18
CASSGLAGVSGANVLTF